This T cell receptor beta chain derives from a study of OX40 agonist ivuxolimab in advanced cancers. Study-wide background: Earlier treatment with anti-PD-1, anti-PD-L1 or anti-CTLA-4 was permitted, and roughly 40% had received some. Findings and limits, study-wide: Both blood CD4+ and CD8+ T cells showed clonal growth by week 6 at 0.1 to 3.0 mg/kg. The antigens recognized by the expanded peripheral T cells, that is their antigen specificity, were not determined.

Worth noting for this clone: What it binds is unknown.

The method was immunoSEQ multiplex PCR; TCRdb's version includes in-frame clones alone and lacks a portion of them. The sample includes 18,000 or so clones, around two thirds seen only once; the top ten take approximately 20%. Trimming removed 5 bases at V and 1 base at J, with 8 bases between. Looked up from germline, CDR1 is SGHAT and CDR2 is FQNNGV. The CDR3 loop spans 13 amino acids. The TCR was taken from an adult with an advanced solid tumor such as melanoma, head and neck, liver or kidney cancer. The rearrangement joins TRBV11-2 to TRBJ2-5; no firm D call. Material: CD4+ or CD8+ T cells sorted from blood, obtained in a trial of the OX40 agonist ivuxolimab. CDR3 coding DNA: TGTGCCAGCAGCCCCCCGAGCCAAGAGACCCAGTACTTC. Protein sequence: CASSPPSQETQYF. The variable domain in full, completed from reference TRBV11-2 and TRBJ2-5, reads EAGVAQSPRYKIIEKRQSVAFWCNPISGHATLYWYQQILGQGPKLLIQFQNNGVVDDSQLPKDRFSAERLKGVDSTLKIQPAKLEDSAVYLCASSPPSQETQYFGPGTRLLVL.